Listed below are T cell receptor beta chains from one sample, sequenced in a study of vaccination and CD4 T cells after COVID-19. A single record per CDR3 protein comes from TCRdb applying MiXCR to the PCR reads. Of about 15,000 distinct CDR3 sequences in the sample, approximately 26% were seen once. These receptors have no known antigen. Sequencing was done on a sample of cultured CD4+ T cells from blood. The receptors here all came from a human donor with COVID-19. The CDR3 runs from the conserved cysteine through the conserved F or W.

J gene	CDR3 length	V gene	CDR3 protein
TRBJ2-2	14	TRBV19	CATTGTTNTGELFF
TRBJ1-3	15	TRBV15	CATSSPQGNRNTIYF
TRBJ2-3	12	TRBV20-1	CSASKASDTQYF
TRBJ1-2	16	TRBV6-4	CASSVAGQGRNYGYTF
TRBJ1-5	13	TRBV28	CASSFLTPQPQHF
TRBJ1-5	15	TRBV19	CASRWGGQSNQPQHF
TRBJ2-7	14	TRBV18	CASSPLTGRNEQYF
TRBJ2-2	15	TRBV5-1	CASSFSGGRTGELFF
TRBJ1-2	14	TRBV2	CASSEARGNYGYTF
TRBJ1-5	16	TRBV18	CASSTKTGAAHQPQHF
TRBJ2-1	16	TRBV27	CASSMSDRGAYNEQFF
TRBJ2-7	14	TRBV6-5	CASSYQPGRGEQYF
TRBJ1-5	12	TRBV20-1	CSLGAMNQPQHF
TRBJ1-5	15	TRBV28	CASSLYGTGLKPQHF
TRBJ1-2	15	TRBV15	CATSRTKTPGMGYTF
TRBJ1-1	11	TRBV28	CASRVNTEAFF
TRBJ2-5	11	TRBV2	CASSEGLTQYF
TRBJ2-2	11	TRBV6-1	CASTRTGELFF
TRBJ2-6	15	TRBV7-9	CATHFSRAGANVLTF
TRBJ1-2	14	TRBV7-3	CASSSSGQGGGYTF
TRBJ2-2	15	TRBV4-1	CASSQVPTNTGELFF
TRBJ1-1	12	TRBV6-1	CASRASPTEAFF
TRBJ1-2	17	TRBV24-1	CATSDPPGTNDNYGYTF
TRBJ1-2	17	TRBV4-3	CASSQRARTGISDGYTF
TRBJ2-2	14	TRBV5-1	CASSLRGNTGELFF
TRBJ2-7	14	TRBV28	CASSLLGRPYEQYF
TRBJ2-3	13	TRBV27	CASRDRGTDTQYF
TRBJ1-4	15	TRBV2	CASSVEAAGDEKLFF
TRBJ1-3	15	TRBV20-1	CSAPKQGSGGNTIYF
TRBJ1-6	15	TRBV6-4	CASSDTFGGNSPLHF